Below, 27 T cell receptor beta chains from the same sample are listed, as sequenced in a study of beta chain features in type 1 diabetes. Expressed TCRB transcripts got sequenced, as all isolated RNA was reverse transcribed. Assay: immunoSEQ multiplex PCR; the TCRdb copy retains only in-frame clones and omits some. This table holds fewer than 150,000 clones, roughly 7.2% found once. Sequencing was done on a sample of central memory CD4+ T cells from blood. The receptors stem from a woman aged 25 to 45 in good health.

CDR3 region: CASTTEAGQGANGYTF. The CDR3 nucleotides are TGTGCCAGCACCACGGAGGCGGGACAGGGGGCTAATGGCTACACCTTC. V and J are TRBV28 and TRBJ1-2; 12 nucleotides line up with TRBD1. Germline CDR1 and CDR2: MDHEN and SYDVKM. The CDR3 sequence is 16 residues long. With 7 bases clipped from V and 6 bases from J, the junction kept 12 bases outside the gene matches.

This clone was picked up many times. The chain has TRBV21-1 and TRBJ2-1; the table gives TRBD2 as D, unverified against the DNA. TRBV21-1 constitutes a pseudogene. The CDR3 is 14 amino acids. In nucleotides, the CDR3 is TGTGCCAGCAGCCCCACAAATGGGGGGAATGAGCAGTTCTTC. The encoded protein is CASSPTNGGNEQFF.

A remark on this clone: Relative to the germline gene, one junction end is altered; a read error may explain this. The chain couples TRBV7-7 to TRBJ2-3; 12 bases are shared with TRBD2. CDR3 length equals 15 residues. The germline V gene has CDR1 SSHAT and CDR2 FNYEAQ (reference sequence). The CDR3 is CASSIRLAGVDTQYF. The CDR3 coding sequence is TGTGCTAGCAGCATAAGACTAGCGGGAGTAGATACGCAGTATTTT.

The rearrangement joins TRBV19 to TRBJ2-5, with D hard to call. CDR1 and CDR2 from the germline V gene are LNHDA and SQIVND (reference sequence). This CDR3 is 14 amino acids long. Trimming cost V 5 bases and J 1 base, with 11 bases left between them. The CDR3 is CASSVSSSQETQYF. In DNA form, the CDR3 reads TGTGCCAGTAGTGTCAGTTCTAGCCAAGAGACCCAGTACTTC. Full variable domain (missing parts from reference TRBV19 and TRBJ2-5): DGGITQSPKYLFRKEGQNVTLSCEQNLNHDAMYWYRQDPGQGLRLIYYSQIVNDFQKGDIAEGYSVSREKKESFPLTVTSAQKNPTAFYLCASSVSSSQETQYFGPGTRLLVL.

This clone was found a few times. This chain joins TRBV28 and TRBJ2-7; TRBD2 aligns across 9 bases. Unmatched junction bases numbered 8, after V lost 6 bases and J lost 2 bases. Germline assignment: CDR1 MDHEN and CDR2 SYDVKM. The CDR3 runs 15 residues. CDR3 in amino acids: CASRPAIAGAYEQYF. The CDR3 DNA follows: TGTGCCAGCAGGCCGGCGATAGCGGGAGCCTACGAGCAGTACTTC.

The J gene is TRBJ2-2, the V gene TRBV7-3; D uncertain. Germline CDR1 and CDR2: SGHTA and FQGTGA. The CDR3 extends over 13 amino acids. The V end lost 3 bases, the J end lost 5 bases, and 7 bases lay between the germline ends. CDR3 sequence (DNA): TGTGCCAGCAGCTTGTTAGTGACCGGGGAGCTGTTTTTT. This sequence encodes CASSLLVTGELFF. Complete variable domain (other parts from reference TRBV7-3 and TRBJ2-2): GAGVSQTPSNKVTEKGKYVELRCDPISGHTALYWYRQSLGQGPEFLIYFQGTGAADDSGLPNDRFFAVRPEGSVSTLKIQRTERGDSAVYLCASSLLVTGELFFGEGSRLTVL.

This clone was seen ten or more times. The rearrangement joins TRBV29-1 to TRBJ2-7; 8 positions agree with TRBD1. The CDR3 runs to 14 residues. V dropped 0 bases and J dropped 4; count of bases not matched to a gene: 5. Germline V gives CDR1 SQVTM, CDR2 ANQGSEA. The CDR3 spells CSVEDWDRPYEQYF. In nucleotides, the CDR3 is TGCAGCGTTGAAGATTGGGACAGGCCTTACGAGCAGTACTTC.

A few counts support this clone. The chain employs TRBV7-2 and TRBJ2-5; 7 nucleotides agree with TRBD2. In germline, CDR1 is SGHTA, CDR2 FQGNSA. V was pared by 2 bases and J by 2 bases, with 8 bases of the junction left unmatched. The CDR3 covers 16 residues. This CDR3 is CASSLLGAGIQETQYF. The CDR3 region has the DNA TGTGCCAGCAGCTTACTAGGAGCGGGAATTCAAGAGACCCAGTACTTC.

This clone came up a few times. The chain is built from TRBV9 and TRBJ1-4; no definite D call. The V end was cut by 5 bases, the J end by 5 bases, with 16 bases between. The germline gives CDR1 SGDLS, CDR2 YYNGEE. The CDR3 contains 15 residues. The CDR3 protein is CASSASGGSNEKLFF. CDR3 sequence (DNA): TGTGCCAGCAGTGCCTCGGGAGGGTCGAATGAAAAACTGTTTTTT.

The chain uses TRBV19 and TRBJ1-1, with D perhaps TRBD1 (5 bases). This CDR3 comprises 17 residues. Trimming took off 2 bases at V and 2 bases at J, with 18 bases between the two ends. Germline values: CDR1 LNHDA, CDR2 SQIVND (reference sequence). For the CDR3, the DNA is TGTGCCAGTAGTATACCAGGCGGGGGTTTATCCAACACTGAAGCTTTCTTT. Protein product: CASSIPGGGLSNTEAFF.

V and J are TRBV30 and TRBJ2-5; weak D call: TRBD1 (6 bases). The tail of the sequence fits TRBJ2-7 better, so the J call may be wrong. The CDR3 has 13 residues. Per the germline V gene, CDR1 is GTSNPN and CDR2 is SVGIG (reference sequence). CDR3 DNA: TGTGCCGCCCGCCTGGGGGCGGGTTACGAGCAGTACTTC. Protein sequence: CAARLGAGYEQYF.

The table lists this clone with a few counts. The chain is built from TRBV10-3 and TRBJ1-1; TRBD1 matches 7 bases. Losses at the gene ends were 10 bases for V and 4 bases for J; bases not matched to a gene: 9. This CDR3 is built from 13 residues. Looked up from germline, CDR1 is ENHRY and CDR2 is SYGVKD. The CDR3 sequence: CATSQGEGTEAFF. As DNA, the CDR3 is TGTGCCACCTCGCAGGGGGAAGGCACTGAAGCTTTCTTT.

This chain joins TRBV10-3 and TRBJ2-3; 7 bases align to TRBD2. The CDR3 has 15 residues. Germline V gene data show CDR1 as ENHRY and CDR2 as SYGVKD. Trimming cost V 4 bases and J 1 base; bases outside gene matches: 5. The CDR3 protein is CAISGAGLRTDTQYF. The DNA for the CDR3 is TGTGCCATCAGTGGAGCGGGACTCCGCACAGATACGCAGTATTTT.

On this clone: The missing conserved phenylalanine or tryptophan at the end of this CDR3 makes a read error likely. The J gene is TRBJ2-2, the V gene TRBV30; 9 nucleotides match TRBD1. Germline values: CDR1 GTSNPN, CDR2 SVGIG (reference sequence). This CDR3 contains 14 residues. V lost 5 bases, J lost 0 bases, and 1 base stayed unmatched. The CDR3 spells CAWGTGPNTGELFL. DNA for the CDR3: TGTGCCTGGGGGACAGGGCCGAACACCGGGGAGCTGTTTCTT.

This clone was seen a few times. The CDR3 sequence is CASSVGGSQETQYF. The CDR3 bases are TGTGCCAGCAGCGTGGGAGGTTCCCAAGAGACCCAGTACTTC. The chain joins TRBV9 to TRBJ2-5, with a possible D match to TRBD2 (6 bases). This CDR3 spans 14 amino acids. Trimming took 2 bases from V and 1 from J, leaving 9 bases between them. CDR1 and CDR2 (germline): SGDLS, YYNGEE.

This clone came up a few times. V usage is TRBV6-5 and J usage is TRBJ2-1, with TRBD2 matching 12 bases. Germline CDR1 reads MNHEY; CDR2 reads SVGAGI. CDR3 length: 15 amino acids. Losses at the gene ends were 2 bases for V and 15 bases for J; bases not matched to a gene: 11. The CDR3 nucleotides are TGTGCCAGCAGTTACGATCTAGCGGGAGGGCCCTTTCGGTTCTTC. As protein: CASSYDLAGGPFRFF.

The sample holds a few counts of this clone. The chain is built from TRBV28 and TRBJ2-3, with TRBD2 matching over 10 bases. Germline V gene sequence: CDR1 MDHEN, CDR2 SYDVKM. The CDR3 is made up of 18 amino acids. Germline trimming cut 3 bases from V and 0 bases from J; bases unmatched to any gene: 9. The CDR3 nucleotides are TGTGCCAGCAGTTTGTCCGGGACTAGCGACCTTAGCACAGATACGCAGTATTTT. Translation: CASSLSGTSDLSTDTQYF.

J is TRBJ2-7 and V is TRBV5-4; 12 bases fit TRBD2. Trimming took 1 base from V and 2 from J; bases not matched to a gene: 1. Germline loops: CDR1 SGHNT, CDR2 YYREEE (reference sequence). CDR3 size: 15 residues. CDR3 sequence reads: CASSLTSGRTYEQYF. DNA of the CDR3: TGTGCCAGCAGCTTGACTAGCGGGAGGACCTACGAGCAGTACTTC.

This clone showed up just a few times. This chain uses TRBV5-1 with TRBJ2-1, with 8 positions matching TRBD1. The V segment lost 3 bases and the J segment 0 bases; nucleotides outside the gene matches: 8. The germline CDR1 and CDR2 sequences are SGHRS and YFSETQ. The CDR3 sequence is 17 residues long. In nucleotides, the CDR3 is TGCGCCAGCAGCTCTCCTTCTACAGGGGGCTCCTACAATGAGCAGTTCTTC. Translating gives CASSSPSTGGSYNEQFF.

In this sample, this clone turned up a few times. V gene TRBV28 combines with J gene TRBJ2-5, with a tentative D call TRBD2 (5 bases). This CDR3 is 12 amino acids long. Trimming cost V 5 bases and J 5 bases, with 9 bases left between them. CDR1 is MDHEN, CDR2 SYDVKM, per germline. The CDR3 loop is CASSTPGETQYF. The CDR3 DNA follows: TGTGCCAGCAGTACCCCGGGGGAGACCCAGTACTTC.

The chain uses TRBV6-1 and TRBJ2-1; D might be TRBD2 (5 bases). Looked up from germline, CDR1 is MNHNS and CDR2 is SASEGT. CDR3 length: 16 residues. V was pared by 0 bases and J by 7 bases, with 16 bases between. CDR3 protein: CASSEAVALMGNEQFF. The CDR3 bases are TGTGCCAGCAGTGAAGCAGTAGCGCTAATGGGTAATGAGCAGTTCTTC.

This clone was seen only a few times. The chain couples TRBV9 to TRBJ2-3, with TRBD2 identical over 7 bases. The CDR3 contains 15 residues. The V segment lost 4 bases and the J segment 1 base; nucleotides outside the gene matches: 6. The germline V gene has CDR1 SGDLS and CDR2 YYNGEE. CDR3 bases: TGTGCCAGCAGCCCGCGACTAGCCCGCACAGATACGCAGTATTTT. It codes for CASSPRLARTDTQYF.

The rearrangement links TRBV6-1 to TRBJ2-1, with 7 bases that match TRBD2. The CDR3 has 14 amino acids. Germline V lookup: CDR1 MNHNS, CDR2 SASEGT. Trimming took 3 bases from V and 5 from J; bases not matched to a gene: 4. CDR3: CASSEGGSNNEQFF. CDR3 bases: TGTGCCAGCAGTGAGGGGGGGTCCAACAATGAGCAGTTCTTC.

The chain employs TRBV5-1 and TRBJ2-2; D unresolved. Germline CDR1 SGHRS, CDR2 YFSETQ. Trimming left V 4 bases short and J 1 base short, with 8 bases between. The CDR3 runs to 14 residues. This CDR3 is CASSLSGNTGELFF. In DNA form, the CDR3 reads TGCGCCAGCAGCCTTTCAGGGAACACCGGGGAGCTGTTTTTT. Combining the CDR3 with reference TRBV5-1 and TRBJ2-2 gives the whole variable domain KAGVTQTPRYLIKTRGQQVTLSCSPISGHRSVSWYQQTPGQGLQFLFEYFSETQRNKGNFPGRFSGRQFSNSRSEMNVSTLELGDSALYLCASSLSGNTGELFFGEGSRLTVL.

The rearrangement links TRBV21-1 to TRBJ2-1; TRBD2 is the table's D call, not checked against the DNA. TRBV21-1 has pseudogene status. The CDR3 covers 17 residues. The CDR3 DNA follows: TGTGCCAGCAGCATACCGTCACTAGCGGCCGGGGGGAATGAGCAGTTCTTC. Amino acid sequence: CASSIPSLAAGGNEQFF.

The V and J genes are TRBV28 and TRBJ1-1; TRBD1 is a possible D gene (5 bases). V lost 7 bases and J lost 0, with 12 bases in between. CDR1 MDHEN and CDR2 SYDVKM come from the germline V gene. The CDR3 is 14 residues long. The CDR3: CASNVVGVNTEAFF. The DNA of the CDR3 is TGTGCCAGCAATGTGGTAGGGGTGAACACTGAAGCTTTCTTT.

This clone came up many times. Other DNA sequences in this sample translate to the same CDR3. The chain uses TRBV5-6 and TRBJ2-5, with 9 bases lining up with TRBD2. The CDR3 contains 15 residues. V gave up 4 bases and J gave up 4 bases; unmatched junction bases: 8. Germline V CDR1 and CDR2: SGHDT, YYEEEE. This CDR3 reads CASSLTLAGAETQYF. In DNA form, the CDR3 reads TGTGCCAGCAGCCTTACCTTAGCGGGAGCAGAGACCCAGTACTTC.